The 11 T cell receptor beta chains below come from one sample, sequenced in a study of T cells in Graves' hyperthyroidism and ophthalmopathy. RNA transcripts gave rise to amplified TCR beta CDR3 regions. A first-round RT-PCR of the TCR CDR3 used the HTBI primer set. TCRdb re-called the multiplex PCR reads with MiXCR, one entry per CDR3 protein. The table has hundreds of thousands of distinct CDR3 sequences, nearly 45% seen once. The sample taken for sequencing was peripheral blood or thyroid tissue (not recorded which). The source of these receptors is an adult man with Graves' disease, either hyperthyroidism or ophthalmopathy (not recorded which).

This clonotype has ten or more counts. The V call is TRBV2, the J call TRBJ2-5; D unclear. Trimming cost V 0 bases and J 5 bases, with 7 bases left between them. Germline V gives CDR1 SNHLY, CDR2 FYNNEI. The CDR3 is 13 residues long. CDR3 DNA sequence: TGTGCCAGCAGTGAAGCGCTAGGGGAGACCCAGTACTTC. It specifies CASSEALGETQYF.

The rearrangement links TRBV6-6 to TRBJ1-3, with D perhaps matching TRBD1 (5 bases). From germline, CDR1 is MNHNY and CDR2 SVGAGI (reference sequence). CDR3 length: 15 amino acids. Between the trimmed V and J ends, which lost 5 bases and 0 bases, there was a span of 11 bases. The CDR3 region has the DNA TGTGCCAGCAGTACCTCGACAGCCTCTGGAAACACCATATATTTT. The encoded protein is CASSTSTASGNTIYF.

This clonotype was seen many times. The chain uses TRBV7-3 and TRBJ2-2; D is ambiguous. Germline V gene sequence: CDR1 SGHTA, CDR2 FQGTGA. This CDR3 spans 12 amino acids. V lost 5 bases, J lost 3 bases, and 4 bases lay in between. The CDR3 region is CASSRDTGELFF. The DNA of the CDR3 is TGTGCCAGCAGCCGGGACACCGGGGAGCTGTTTTTT.

This clonotype was observed at least ten times. This chain uses TRBV7-9 with TRBJ2-5; 11 bases fit TRBD1. With 4 bases clipped from V and 4 bases from J, the junction kept 5 bases outside the gene matches. CDR3 length equals 15 residues. Germline assignment: CDR1 SEHNR and CDR2 FQNEAQ (reference sequence). Written as DNA, the CDR3 is TGTGCCAGCAGCTCCCCAGGGACAGGGGGAGAGACCCAGTACTTC. Amino acids: CASSSPGTGGETQYF.

J is TRBJ1-4 and V is TRBV5-6; no clear D. The CDR3 is 17 residues long. Germline V gene lookup returns CDR1 SGHDT and CDR2 YYEEEE. V lost 3 bases, J lost 0 bases, and 15 bases lay in between. CDR3: CASSWRPRQTTNEKLFF. As DNA, the CDR3 is TGTGCCAGCAGCTGGAGACCTAGGCAGACAACTAATGAAAAACTGTTTTTT.

The chain links TRBV9 to TRBJ1-6; 10 nucleotides agree with TRBD1. Trimming took 4 bases from V and 2 from J; bases not matched to a gene: 9. CDR1 is SGDLS and CDR2 is YYNGEE in the germline V gene. The CDR3 covers 18 residues. Here the CDR3 DNA reads TGTGCCAGCAGCACAGACAGGGGGCGAAGCGCCTATAATTCACCCCTCCACTTT. It codes for CASSTDRGRSAYNSPLHF.

Concerning this clonotype itself: Germline is not matched at one junction end, which may reflect a read error. The chain joins TRBV13 to TRBJ1-1; D is perhaps TRBD1 (6 bases). CDR1 is PRHDT and CDR2 is FYEKMQ in the germline V gene (reference sequence). The CDR3 covers 15 residues. The CDR3 nucleotides are TGTGCCAGCAGCGCGATTGACAGGCTAAACATTGAAGCTTTCTTT. This codes for CASSAIDRLNIEAFF. Looking up the rest from reference TRBV13 and TRBJ1-1 gives the full variable domain: AAGVIQSPRHLIKEKRETATLKCYPIPRHDTVYWYQQGPGQDPQFLISFYEKMQSDKGSIPDRFSAQQFSDYHSELNMSSLELGDSALYFCASSAIDRLNIEAFFGQGTRLTVV.

This clonotype was recorded at least ten times. This chain connects TRBV29-1 to TRBJ2-5; 9 bases are shared with TRBD2. V gave up 4 bases and J gave up 0 bases; unmatched junction bases: 6. The CDR3 is 15 residues long. In germline, CDR1 is SQVTM, CDR2 ANQGSEA. The CDR3 DNA is TGCAGCGTTGGTTCTAGCGGGGCGTACCAAGAGACCCAGTACTTC. It yields the protein CSVGSSGAYQETQYF.

V is TRBV6-6 and J is TRBJ1-4; D is possibly TRBD1 (6 bases). CDR3 size: 15 residues. Germline CDR1 MNHNY, CDR2 SVGAGI (reference sequence). Trimming removed 2 bases at V and 6 bases at J, with 13 bases between. In DNA, the CDR3 is TGTGCCAGCAGTTACACAGGGAGGGGCGATGAAAAACTGTTTTTT. Its protein product is CASSYTGRGDEKLFF.

This chain connects TRBV29-1 to TRBJ2-7; 8 nucleotides agree with TRBD1. V lost 8 bases and J lost 3; bases outside the gene matches: 3. Germline V gene lookup returns CDR1 SQVTM and CDR2 ANQGSEA. The CDR3 sequence is 11 residues long. CDR3 nucleotide sequence: TGCAGCCGACAGGGGAACTACGAGCAGTACTTC. Its protein product is CSRQGNYEQYF.

Notes on this clonotype: An end of the junction does not agree with germline; a read error may underlie this. The V call is TRBV7-2, the J call TRBJ1-2; D remains ambiguous. Per the germline V gene, CDR1 is SGHTA and CDR2 is FQGNSA. This CDR3 has 13 residues. This CDR3 is CASSVAGGVGYPF. The CDR3 coding sequence is TGTGCCAGCAGCGTAGCTGGCGGGGTGGGCTACCCCTTC.